This T cell receptor (beta chain) stems from a study of blood T cell repertoires in COVID-19. For the study at large: T cells, B-cell-depleted T cells, or PBMCs supplied cDNA or gDNA.

The table came from immunoSEQ multiplex PCR; TCRdb's copy has only in-frame clones and leaves some out. The sample has about 520,000 clones; over 75% are singletons. Regarding this clone: The same CDR3 is also encoded by other DNA sequences in this sample.

In germline, CDR1 is LNHDA, CDR2 SQIVND (reference sequence). The CDR3 length is 12 residues. With 5 bases clipped from V and 6 bases from J, the junction kept 1 base outside the gene matches. Sequencing used peripheral blood. The source is a human donor in a cohort sampled during active COVID-19. This sequence joins TRBV19 and TRBJ1-5, with 7 bases aligning to TRBD1. CDR3 in amino acids: CASSPGGQPQHF. CDR3 nucleotide sequence: TGTGCCAGTAGTCCAGGGGGTCAGCCCCAGCATTTT.